A single sample gave rise to the 27 T cell receptor beta chains below, sequenced in a study of cytomegalovirus exposure and HLA in healthy donors. The PCR was carried out with 60 Vbeta primers and 13 Jbeta primers. Sequencing was performed with immunoSEQ multiplex PCR; in TCRdb, only in-frame clones are kept and a portion is missing. The table lists 150,000 to 200,000 clones, approximately 73% of them singletons, with approximately 5.6% in the top ten. The material sequenced was PBMCs. The receptors here all came from a woman in her late teens or twenties in good health and CMV-seropositive.

V is TRBV5-6 and J is TRBJ1-3; TRBD1 is a possible D gene (5 bases). CDR3 size: 18 residues. CDR1 is SGHDT and CDR2 is YYEEEE in the germline V gene. V shed 5 bases and J shed 0 bases, with 21 bases lying between them. CDR3 sequence: CASSRDSYQGTSGNTIYF. The CDR3 DNA follows: TGTGCCAGCAGTAGGGACTCCTACCAAGGGACCTCTGGAAACACCATATATTTT. Looking up the rest from reference TRBV5-6 and TRBJ1-3 gives the full variable domain: DAGVTQSPTHLIKTRGQQVTLRCSPKSGHDTVSWYQQALGQGPQFIFQYYEEEERQRGNFPDRFSGHQFPNYSSELNVNALLLGDSALYLCASSRDSYQGTSGNTIYFGEGSWLTVV.

This clone was seen more than once but under ten times. The chain recombines TRBV6-1 with TRBJ1-1; D remains ambiguous. Germline CDR1 MNHNS, CDR2 SASEGT. V was trimmed by 4 bases and J by 0 bases, leaving 6 bases between them. There are 13 residues in the CDR3. The CDR3 loop is CASSAAMNTEAFF. Here the CDR3 DNA reads TGTGCCAGCAGTGCAGCCATGAACACTGAAGCTTTCTTT.

About this clone: Other nucleotide sequences in the sample specify the same CDR3. Written as DNA, the CDR3 is TGCGCCAGCAGCCAAGATCGAGAGGGATCCTACGAGCAGTACTTC. It is translated as CASSQDREGSYEQYF. The chain carries TRBV4-3 and TRBJ2-7, with TRBD2 as a possible D gene (5 bases). Germline V gene data show CDR1 as LGHNA and CDR2 as YSLEER. The ends were cut back, 0 bases at V and 1 base at J, with 10 bases in the middle. CDR3 length: 15 amino acids.

J is TRBJ2-7 and V is TRBV9; D is perhaps TRBD2 (6 bases). The germline CDR1 and CDR2 sequences are SGDLS and YYNGEE. Trimming left V 3 bases short and J 3 bases short, with 10 bases between. CDR3 size: 13 residues. The CDR3 DNA reads as TGTGCCAGCAGCGGGGGGGAAGGCTACGAGCAGTACTTC. It is translated as CASSGGEGYEQYF.

This clone was counted a few times. The gene calls are TRBV11-2 and TRBJ2-5; TRBD2 matches at 13 bases. The CDR3 contains 15 residues. Per the germline V gene, CDR1 is SGHAT and CDR2 is FQNNGV. The V segment lost 4 bases and the J segment 8 bases; nucleotides outside the gene matches: 7. CDR3 amino acids: CASSSTGTSGETQYF. The CDR3 DNA sequence: TGTGCCAGCAGCTCGACCGGGACTAGCGGGGAAACCCAGTACTTC.

This clone was observed a single time. The V and J genes are TRBV11-3 and TRBJ2-5, with 9 bases aligning to TRBD2. Germline-derived CDR1 and CDR2 are SGHNT and YENEEA. Germline trimming cut 2 bases from V and 2 bases from J; bases unmatched to any gene: 9. This CDR3 has 17 amino acids. The CDR3 DNA reads as TGTGCCAGCAGCTTAAGGGGGAGCGGGGGGCAACAAGAGACCCAGTACTTC. Translating gives CASSLRGSGGQQETQYF.

In DNA, the CDR3 is TGTGCCAGCAGCCTGGACATTCCCCCGGAGCAGTTCTTC. Its translation is CASSLDIPPEQFF. The rearrangement joins TRBV7-2 to TRBJ2-1; tentative D call: TRBD1 (5 bases). The CDR3 covers 13 residues. Trimming removed 5 bases at V and 10 bases at J, with 15 bases between. The germline V gene has CDR1 SGHTA and CDR2 FQGNSA.

This clone was detected a few times. The rearrangement links TRBV5-6 to TRBJ1-5; 9 bases align to TRBD1. CDR1 and CDR2 from the germline V gene are SGHDT and YYEEEE. The CDR3 has 17 amino acids. J was trimmed by 4 bases and V by 3 bases; bases with no gene match: 11. The CDR3: CASSSYKPGQGNQPQHF. For the CDR3, the DNA is TGTGCCAGCAGCTCCTATAAGCCGGGACAGGGAAATCAGCCCCAGCATTTT. Full variable domain (remainder filled in from reference TRBV5-6 and TRBJ1-5): DAGVTQSPTHLIKTRGQQVTLRCSPKSGHDTVSWYQQALGQGPQFIFQYYEEEERQRGNFPDRFSGHQFPNYSSELNVNALLLGDSALYLCASSSYKPGQGNQPQHFGDGTRLSIL.

This clone occurred a few times. This rearrangement joins TRBV5-4 to TRBJ1-1; D gene uncertain. Germline CDR1 reads SGHNT; CDR2 reads YYREEE (reference sequence). This CDR3 is built from 14 residues. V shed 0 bases and J shed 5 bases, with 11 bases lying between them. CDR3 DNA: TGTGCCAGCAGCTTGGTTACCCCGGGGACTGAAGCTTTCTTT. The encoded protein is CASSLVTPGTEAFF. The full variable domain, with the rest looked up from reference TRBV5-4 and TRBJ1-1, is ETGVTQSPTHLIKTRGQQVTLRCSSQSGHNTVSWYQQALGQGPQFIFQYYREEENGRGNFPPRFSGLQFPNYSSELNVNALELDDSALYLCASSLVTPGTEAFFGQGTRLTVV.

The chain uses TRBV7-9 and TRBJ2-1; D is unclear. V lost 5 bases, J lost 7 bases, and 15 bases lay in between. The CDR3 is made up of 14 amino acids. Germline loops: CDR1 SEHNR, CDR2 FQNEAQ (reference sequence). CDR3 sequence (DNA): TGTGCCAGCAGCGCCTTCCCTGAACTGAATGAGCAGTTCTTC. Translating it yields CASSAFPELNEQFF. Using reference TRBV7-9 and TRBJ2-1 for the parts outside the CDR3, the full variable domain is DTGVSQNPRHKITKRGQNVTFRCDPISEHNRLYWYRQTLGQGPEFLTYFQNEAQLEKSRLLSDRFSAERPKGSFSTLEIQRTEQGDSAMYLCASSAFPELNEQFFGPGTRLTVL.

This chain links TRBV9 with TRBJ1-1; 7 nucleotides line up with TRBD1. The V and J ends lost 3 bases and 4 bases, in that order; junction bases with no gene match: 3. In germline, CDR1 is SGDLS, CDR2 YYNGEE. There are 13 residues in the CDR3. CDR3 DNA: TGTGCCAGCAGCGCGGCAGGGGGCACTGAAGCTTTCTTT. Translated: CASSAAGGTEAFF.

This clone was seen once. This chain joins TRBV5-6 and TRBJ2-3; D is possibly TRBD2 (6 bases). Trimming removed 7 bases from V and 3 bases from J, with 21 bases in between. This CDR3 contains 16 residues. CDR1 is SGHDT and CDR2 is YYEEEE in the germline V gene. The CDR3 sequence: CASAYGGTGWTDTQYF. DNA for the CDR3: TGTGCCAGCGCCTACGGCGGGACCGGTTGGACAGATACGCAGTATTTT.

This rearrangement joins TRBV30 to TRBJ1-2, with 8 bases matching TRBD1. Germline assignment: CDR1 GTSNPN and CDR2 SVGIG (reference sequence). CDR3 length equals 12 residues. V lost 3 bases to trimming and J lost 8 bases; unmatched junction nucleotides: 5. The CDR3: CAWRGQGRGYTF. In DNA form, the CDR3 reads TGTGCCTGGAGAGGACAGGGAAGGGGCTACACCTTC.

The rearrangement links TRBV19 to TRBJ1-2; 7 bases are shared with TRBD1. The CDR3 sequence is 16 residues long. V gave up 3 bases and J gave up 7 bases; unmatched junction bases: 14. Germline V gene data show CDR1 as LNHDA and CDR2 as SQIVND (reference sequence). The DNA for the CDR3 is TGTGCCAGTAGTATTGTAGTGCCAGGGGGATCGTCTGGCTACACCTTC. Translated: CASSIVVPGGSSGYTF.

This chain joins TRBV9 and TRBJ2-5; D is perhaps TRBD1 (6 bases). This CDR3 is 14 amino acids long. Germline values: CDR1 SGDLS, CDR2 YYNGEE. The V gene lost 0 bases and the J gene lost 5 bases, with 11 bases spanning the gap. CDR3 protein: CASSVATGPETQYF. Here the CDR3 DNA reads TGTGCCAGCAGCGTAGCCACAGGGCCGGAGACCCAGTACTTC.

DNA for the CDR3: TGTGCCTGGAGCCCCGGCTACAATGAGCAGTTCTTC. Protein sequence: CAWSPGYNEQFF. The chain recombines TRBV30 with TRBJ2-1; the D is unclear. The germline V and J ends were trimmed by 3 bases and 3 bases, with 6 bases remaining between them. This CDR3 region has 12 residues. Germline values: CDR1 GTSNPN, CDR2 SVGIG (reference sequence).

The chain combines TRBV7-9 with TRBJ2-1, with TRBD2 matching 8 bases. V gave up 7 bases and J gave up 0 bases; unmatched junction bases: 5. The V gene's germline CDR1 is SEHNR and CDR2 FQNEAQ (reference sequence). The CDR3 is 15 residues long. The CDR3 nucleotides are TGTGCCAGCAACGAAGCGGGGGACTCCTACAATGAGCAGTTCTTC. It is translated as CASNEAGDSYNEQFF.

The rearrangement joins TRBV9 to TRBJ1-4; TRBD1 might be the D (6 bases). The V end was cut by 0 bases, the J end by 1 base, with 7 bases between. The germline V gene encodes CDR1 SGDLS and CDR2 YYNGEE. The CDR3 totals 15 residues. CDR3 coding DNA: TGTGCCAGCAGCGTAGGAGGGGGAACTAATGAAAAACTGTTTTTT. As protein: CASSVGGGTNEKLFF.

The J gene is TRBJ2-3, the V gene TRBV30; maybe TRBD1 (5 bases). Trimming shortened V by 2 bases and J by 7 bases, and 10 bases separated the two germline ends. This CDR3 region has 12 residues. The germline gives CDR1 GTSNPN, CDR2 SVGIG (reference sequence). In DNA form, the CDR3 reads TGTGCCTGGAGTCCAAAGGGGCATACGCAGTATTTT. Its translation is CAWSPKGHTQYF.

The rearrangement uses TRBV28 and TRBJ2-1; the match to TRBD1 covers 9 bases. CDR3 length: 14 residues. Per germline, CDR1 MDHEN and CDR2 SYDVKM. V lost 5 bases and J lost 8; bases outside the gene matches: 7. The CDR3 nucleotides read TGTGCCAGCAGTAACCGGGACAGGGAAGATGAGCAGTTCTTC. Translated: CASSNRDREDEQFF.

The gene calls are TRBV6-1 and TRBJ1-1; 7 bases match TRBD1. The V and J ends lost 5 bases and 5 bases, in that order; junction bases with no gene match: 8. There are 14 residues in the CDR3. From germline, CDR1 is MNHNS and CDR2 SASEGT. CDR3 bases: TGTGCCAGCAGTTTAGGGGGCCGGGGTACTGAAGCTTTCTTT. This codes for CASSLGGRGTEAFF.

This CDR3 is CASSMGQDLETQYF. The CDR3 nucleotides read TGTGCCAGCAGTATGGGACAGGATTTAGAGACCCAGTACTTC. The chain joins TRBV6-1 to TRBJ2-5; 8 nucleotides line up with TRBD1. CDR1 and CDR2 from the germline V gene are MNHNS and SASEGT. The V and J ends lost 5 bases and 4 bases, in that order; junction bases with no gene match: 6. The CDR3 spans 14 residues.

With respect to this clone: Sequence at one end of the junction differs from germline and may be a read error. The CDR3 region is CSSSSTGGGSSYEQYF. The CDR3 nucleotides are TGTTCCAGCAGCTCAACGGGTGGGGGCTCCTCCTACGAGCAGTACTTC. This sequence joins TRBV7-9 and TRBJ2-7; a possible D gene is TRBD1 (6 bases). Germline V gene lookup returns CDR1 SEHNR and CDR2 FQNEAQ (reference sequence). The CDR3 has 16 residues.

The J gene is TRBJ2-7, the V gene TRBV20-1, with no clear D. CDR1 DFQATT and CDR2 SNEGSKA come from the germline V gene (reference sequence). Between the trimmed V and J ends, which lost 4 bases and 7 bases, there was a span of 8 bases. The CDR3 has 10 amino acids. The CDR3 protein is CSATLLEQYF. CDR3 sequence (DNA): TGCAGTGCTACCTTACTGGAGCAGTACTTC.

The chain carries TRBV2 and TRBJ1-5, with D maybe TRBD1 (5 bases). Germline V gives CDR1 SNHLY, CDR2 FYNNEI. The CDR3 length is 12 residues. CDR3 nucleotide sequence: TGTGCGGGCGGCAGGGCAGGACAGCCCCAGCATTTT. Translated, it gives CAGGRAGQPQHF. The full variable domain, in which reference TRBV2 and TRBJ1-5 provide the parts outside the CDR3, is EPEVTQTPSHQVTQMGQEVILRCVPISNHLYFYWYRQILGQKVEFLVSFYNNEISEKSEIFDDQFSVERPDGSNFTLKIRSTKLEDSAMYFCAGGRAGQPQHFGDGTRLSIL.

This clone came up a few times. The chain is built from TRBV4-1 and TRBJ2-7, with D unresolved. This CDR3 has 12 amino acids. Between the trimmed V and J ends, which lost 0 bases and 6 bases, there was a span of 6 bases. Germline V gene sequence: CDR1 MGHRA, CDR2 YSYEKL. This CDR3 is CASSQDPGEQYF. CDR3 in DNA: TGCGCCAGCAGCCAAGATCCAGGCGAGCAGTACTTC.

V and J are TRBV30 and TRBJ1-2; D may be TRBD1 (6 bases). The germline V gene has CDR1 GTSNPN and CDR2 SVGIG (reference sequence). V gave up 5 bases and J gave up 4 bases, with 17 bases separating them. The CDR3 has 14 residues. In DNA form, the CDR3 reads TGTGCCTGGGTACGGACAGAGGATGGCTATGGCTACACCTTC. Protein sequence: CAWVRTEDGYGYTF.